These 11 T cell receptor beta chains were all obtained from the same sample, sequenced in a study of cytomegalovirus exposure and HLA in healthy donors. The study ran its PCR with 60 Vbeta and 13 Jbeta primers. Using immunoSEQ multiplex PCR, the repertoire was profiled, and TCRdb retains in-frame clones only, with some absent. The table records about 160,000 clones, around three quarters of them present only once. The sample comprised PBMCs. Receptors originate from a man aged 50 to 59 in good health and CMV-seropositive.

DNA for the CDR3: TGTGCCAGCAGCCCGGGGACTAGCCACAATGAGCAGTTCTTC. Translated, it gives CASSPGTSHNEQFF. This chain links TRBV9 with TRBJ2-1; 9 bases match TRBD2. The CDR3 spans 14 residues. The germline CDR1 and CDR2 sequences are SGDLS and YYNGEE. V lost 4 bases and J lost 5; bases outside the gene matches: 4.

This chain links TRBV2 with TRBJ2-1, with 9 bases fitting TRBD2. J gave up 7 bases and V 6 bases, and 10 bases lay outside the gene matches. The CDR3 runs to 15 residues. The germline V gene encodes CDR1 SNHLY and CDR2 FYNNEI. The CDR3 loop reads CASRPGAGGRNEQFF. The CDR3 nucleotides read TGTGCCAGCAGGCCCGGGGCGGGGGGGCGAAATGAGCAGTTCTTC.

The gene calls are TRBV28 and TRBJ1-1; possibly TRBD1 for D (5 bases). This CDR3 has 15 residues. CDR1 is MDHEN, CDR2 SYDVKM, per germline. The V end was cut by 6 bases, the J end by 4 bases, with 18 bases between. CDR3: CASSKRLQGFTEAFF. CDR3 nucleotides: TGTGCCAGCAGCAAACGCCTCCAGGGTTTCACTGAAGCTTTCTTT.

Only a few counts were recorded for this clone. This chain connects TRBV5-1 to TRBJ2-5; D is possibly TRBD1 (5 bases). Germline CDR1 and CDR2: SGHRS and YFSETQ. Trimming removed 2 bases from V and 0 bases from J, with 11 bases in between. The CDR3 sequence is 15 residues long. The CDR3, as DNA: TGCGCCAGCAGCTTACTCAAAGGGGACCAAGAGACCCAGTACTTC. Protein product: CASSLLKGDQETQYF. Together with reference TRBV5-1 and TRBJ2-5, the CDR3 gives the full variable domain: KAGVTQTPRYLIKTRGQQVTLSCSPISGHRSVSWYQQTPGQGLQFLFEYFSETQRNKGNFPGRFSGRQFSNSRSEMNVSTLELGDSALYLCASSLLKGDQETQYFGPGTRLLVL.

CDR3 protein: CASSLRTGDGYEQYF. Here the CDR3 DNA reads TGTGCCAGCAGCTTACGGACAGGGGACGGCTACGAGCAGTACTTC. The gene calls are TRBV11-3 and TRBJ2-7; 9 bases map to TRBD1. This CDR3 has 15 residues. Trimming at V came to 2 bases and at J to 3 bases, leaving 5 bases not matched to a gene. Per germline, CDR1 SGHNT and CDR2 YENEEA.

The V call is TRBV9, the J call TRBJ2-7, with 10 nucleotides matching TRBD1. This CDR3 has 15 residues. J lost 3 bases, V lost 5 bases, and 8 bases had no gene match. CDR1 and CDR2 (germline): SGDLS, YYNGEE. Here the CDR3 reads CASSAAGTGVYEQYF. CDR3 DNA: TGTGCCAGCAGTGCCGCCGGGACAGGGGTCTACGAGCAGTACTTC.

In nucleotides, the CDR3 is TGCGCCAGCAGCCCTTCCGCTGGGACAGGGCTTTACGAGCAGTACTTC. Protein product: CASSPSAGTGLYEQYF. V and J are TRBV4-3 and TRBJ2-7, with TRBD1 matching 9 bases. Per germline, CDR1 LGHNA and CDR2 YSLEER. This CDR3 is built from 16 residues. The V segment lost 4 bases and the J segment 4 bases; nucleotides outside the gene matches: 11.

In regard to this clone: An end of the junction does not agree with germline; a read error may underlie this. V and J are TRBV5-4 and TRBJ1-1, with 10 bases identical to TRBD1. CDR1 and CDR2 (germline): SGHNT, YYREEE (reference sequence). This CDR3 is built from 15 residues. CDR3 sequence reads: CASSGTGQGHGETFF. The CDR3 nucleotides are TGTGCCAGCAGCGGGACGGGACAGGGGCACGGTGAAACTTTCTTT.

J is TRBJ1-2 and V is TRBV19; 8 bases agree with TRBD1. Germline V gives CDR1 LNHDA, CDR2 SQIVND (reference sequence). With V trimmed by 7 bases and J by 0 bases, 10 bases remained unmatched. CDR3 length equals 16 residues. The CDR3 protein is CASTAKDRAANYGYTF. Here the CDR3 DNA reads TGTGCCAGTACAGCCAAGGACAGGGCCGCTAACTATGGCTACACCTTC.

This chain links TRBV18 with TRBJ2-3; TRBD2 matches 10 bases. The CDR3 spans 16 residues. Unmatched junction bases numbered 3, after V lost 3 bases and J lost 0 bases. Germline values: CDR1 KGHSH, CDR2 LQKENI. CDR3 protein: CASSPNSGGSTDTQYF. The CDR3 DNA follows: TGTGCCAGCTCACCCAATAGCGGGGGGAGCACAGATACGCAGTATTTT.

This sequence joins TRBV2 and TRBJ2-1; 9 bases line up with TRBD2. The germline CDR1 and CDR2 sequences are SNHLY and FYNNEI. V was clipped by 4 bases and J by 0 bases; unmatched bases: 16. There are 20 residues in the CDR3. CDR3 nucleotides: TGTGCCAGCAGTGCTGGGCTACGCGGGGGGGGATTAGGCTCCTACAATGAGCAGTTCTTC. Its protein product is CASSAGLRGGGLGSYNEQFF.